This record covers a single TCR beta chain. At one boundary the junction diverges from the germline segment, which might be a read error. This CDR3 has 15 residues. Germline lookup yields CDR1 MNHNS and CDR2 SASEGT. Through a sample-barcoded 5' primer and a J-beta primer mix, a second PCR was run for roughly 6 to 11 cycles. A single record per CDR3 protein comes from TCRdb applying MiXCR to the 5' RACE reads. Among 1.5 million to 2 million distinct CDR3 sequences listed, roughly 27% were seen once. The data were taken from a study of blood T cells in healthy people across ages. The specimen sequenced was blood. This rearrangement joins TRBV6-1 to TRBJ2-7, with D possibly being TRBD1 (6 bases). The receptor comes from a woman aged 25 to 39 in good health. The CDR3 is CASSEVGGEFYEQCF. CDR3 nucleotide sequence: TGTGCCAGCAGTGAAGTAGGGGGAGAGTTCTACGAGCAGTGCTTC.